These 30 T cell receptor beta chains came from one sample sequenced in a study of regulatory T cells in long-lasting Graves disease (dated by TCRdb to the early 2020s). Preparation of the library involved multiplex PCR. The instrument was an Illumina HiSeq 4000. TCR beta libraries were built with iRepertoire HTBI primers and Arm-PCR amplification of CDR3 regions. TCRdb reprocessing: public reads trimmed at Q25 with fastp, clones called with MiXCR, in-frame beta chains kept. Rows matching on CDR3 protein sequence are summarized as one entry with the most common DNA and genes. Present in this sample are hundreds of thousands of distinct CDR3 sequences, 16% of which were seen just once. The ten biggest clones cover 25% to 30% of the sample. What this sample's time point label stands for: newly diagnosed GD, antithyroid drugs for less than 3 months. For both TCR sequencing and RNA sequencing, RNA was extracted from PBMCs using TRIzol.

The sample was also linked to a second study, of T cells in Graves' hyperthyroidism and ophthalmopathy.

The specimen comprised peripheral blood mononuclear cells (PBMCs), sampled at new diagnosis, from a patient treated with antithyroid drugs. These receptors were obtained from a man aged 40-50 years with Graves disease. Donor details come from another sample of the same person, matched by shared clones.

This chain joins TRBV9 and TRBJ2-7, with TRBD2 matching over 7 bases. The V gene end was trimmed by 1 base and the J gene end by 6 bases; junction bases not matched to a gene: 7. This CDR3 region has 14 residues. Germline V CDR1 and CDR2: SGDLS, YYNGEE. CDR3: CASSVMSGEGEQYF. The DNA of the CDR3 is TGTGCCAGCAGCGTAATGAGCGGGGAGGGCGAGCAGTACTTC.

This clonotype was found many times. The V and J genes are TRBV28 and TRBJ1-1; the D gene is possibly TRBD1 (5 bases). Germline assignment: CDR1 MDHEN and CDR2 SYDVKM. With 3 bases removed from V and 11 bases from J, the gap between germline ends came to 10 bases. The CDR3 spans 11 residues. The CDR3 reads CASSLSREAFF. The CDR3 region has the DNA TGTGCCAGCAGTTTGTCCAGGGAGGCTTTCTTT.

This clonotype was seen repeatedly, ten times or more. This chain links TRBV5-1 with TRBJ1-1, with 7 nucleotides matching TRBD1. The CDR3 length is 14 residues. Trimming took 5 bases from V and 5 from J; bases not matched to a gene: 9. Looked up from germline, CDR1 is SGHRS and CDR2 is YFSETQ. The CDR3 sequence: CASRTGMGGTEAFF. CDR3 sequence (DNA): TGCGCCAGCAGGACAGGGATGGGGGGGACTGAAGCTTTCTTT.

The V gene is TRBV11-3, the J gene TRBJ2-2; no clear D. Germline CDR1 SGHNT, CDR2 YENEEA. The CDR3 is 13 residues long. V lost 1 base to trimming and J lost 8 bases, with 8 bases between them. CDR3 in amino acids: CASSLVGLGELFF. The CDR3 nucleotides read TGTGCCAGCAGCTTAGTCGGGTTAGGGGAGCTGTTTTTT.

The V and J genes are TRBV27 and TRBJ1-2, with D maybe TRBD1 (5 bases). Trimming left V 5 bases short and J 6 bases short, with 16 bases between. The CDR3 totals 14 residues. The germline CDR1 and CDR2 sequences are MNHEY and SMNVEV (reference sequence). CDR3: CASSLGGDWDGYTF. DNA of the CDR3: TGTGCCAGCAGTCTCGGAGGGGATTGGGATGGCTACACCTTC.

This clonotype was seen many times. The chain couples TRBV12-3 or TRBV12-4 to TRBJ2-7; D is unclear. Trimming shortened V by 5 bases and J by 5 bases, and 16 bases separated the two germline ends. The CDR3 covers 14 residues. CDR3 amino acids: CASSDPGTLHEQYF. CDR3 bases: TGTGCCAGCAGTGATCCCGGCACACTCCACGAGCAGTACTTC.

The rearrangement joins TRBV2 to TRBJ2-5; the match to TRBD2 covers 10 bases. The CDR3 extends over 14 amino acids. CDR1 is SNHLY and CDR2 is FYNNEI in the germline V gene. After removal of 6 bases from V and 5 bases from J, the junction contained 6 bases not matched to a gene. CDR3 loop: CASSYTSGMETQYF. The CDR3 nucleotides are TGTGCCAGCAGCTACACTAGCGGGATGGAGACCCAGTACTTC.

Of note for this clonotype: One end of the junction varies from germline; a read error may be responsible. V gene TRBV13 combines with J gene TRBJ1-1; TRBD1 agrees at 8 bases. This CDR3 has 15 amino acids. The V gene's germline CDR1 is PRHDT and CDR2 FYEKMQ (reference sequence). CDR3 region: CASTWGQGAGTEAFF. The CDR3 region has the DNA TGCGCCAGCACCTGGGGGCAGGGGGCTGGAACTGAAGCTTTCTTT.

CDR3 residues: CSASTGTGGYMRYEQYF. CDR3 bases: TGCAGTGCTAGTACCGGGACAGGGGGTTATATGCGCTACGAGCAGTACTTC. The chain links TRBV20-1 to TRBJ2-7; 11 positions agree with TRBD1. The CDR3 length is 17 residues. The trim removed 3 bases at V and 3 bases at J, leaving 13 bases unmatched. Germline V gene sequence: CDR1 DFQATT, CDR2 SNEGSKA (reference sequence).

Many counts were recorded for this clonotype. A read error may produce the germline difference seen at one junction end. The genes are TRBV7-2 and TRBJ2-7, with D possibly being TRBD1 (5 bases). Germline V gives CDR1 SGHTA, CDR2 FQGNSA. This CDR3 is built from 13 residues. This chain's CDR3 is CASSLAMDTLVGF. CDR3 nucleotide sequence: TGTGCCAGCAGCTTGGCAATGGACACCTTGGTTGGCTTC.

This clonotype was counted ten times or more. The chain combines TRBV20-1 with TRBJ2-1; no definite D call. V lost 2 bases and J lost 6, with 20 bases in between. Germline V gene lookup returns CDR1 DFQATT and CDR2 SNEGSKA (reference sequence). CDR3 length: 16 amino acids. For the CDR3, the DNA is TGCAGTGCTAGAATATTAGGCCTACCCAGGTCCAATGAGCAGTTCTTC. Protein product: CSARILGLPRSNEQFF.

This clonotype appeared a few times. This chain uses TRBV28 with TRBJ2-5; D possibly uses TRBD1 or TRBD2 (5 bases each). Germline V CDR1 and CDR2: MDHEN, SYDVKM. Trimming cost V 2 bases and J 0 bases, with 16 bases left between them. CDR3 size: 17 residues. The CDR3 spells CASSLTGTKKYQETQYF. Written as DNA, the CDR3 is TGTGCCAGCAGTTTAACCGGGACCAAAAAATACCAAGAGACCCAGTACTTC.

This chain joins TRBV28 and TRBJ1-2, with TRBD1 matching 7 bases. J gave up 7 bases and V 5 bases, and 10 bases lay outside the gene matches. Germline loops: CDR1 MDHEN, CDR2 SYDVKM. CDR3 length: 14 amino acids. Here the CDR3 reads CASSPVGQVSGYTF. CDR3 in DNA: TGTGCCAGCAGTCCTGTCGGACAGGTCTCTGGCTACACCTTC.

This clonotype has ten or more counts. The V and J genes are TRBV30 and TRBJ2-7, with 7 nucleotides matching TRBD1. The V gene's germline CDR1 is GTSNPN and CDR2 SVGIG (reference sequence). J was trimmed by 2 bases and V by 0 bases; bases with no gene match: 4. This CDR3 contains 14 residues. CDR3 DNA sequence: TGTGCCTGGAGTGTCGGGACAGCTGCCTACGAGCAGTACTTC. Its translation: CAWSVGTAAYEQYF.

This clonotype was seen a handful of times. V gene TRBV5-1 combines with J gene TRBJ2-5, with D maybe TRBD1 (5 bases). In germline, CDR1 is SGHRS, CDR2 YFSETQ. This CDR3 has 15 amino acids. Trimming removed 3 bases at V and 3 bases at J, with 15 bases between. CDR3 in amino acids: CASSYPGHVKETQYF. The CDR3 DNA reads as TGCGCCAGCAGCTACCCAGGGCACGTGAAAGAGACCCAGTACTTC.

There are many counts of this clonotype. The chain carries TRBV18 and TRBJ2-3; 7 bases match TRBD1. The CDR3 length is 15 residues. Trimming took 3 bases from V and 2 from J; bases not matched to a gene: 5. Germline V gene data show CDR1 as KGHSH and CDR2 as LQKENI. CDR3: CASSPRDRATDTQYF. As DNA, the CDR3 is TGTGCCAGCTCACCCCGGGACAGAGCCACAGATACGCAGTATTTT.

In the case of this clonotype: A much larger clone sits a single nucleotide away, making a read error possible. The CDR3 region has the DNA TGTGCCAGCAGCGCCCGACAGTTCTTGCCCTACGAGCAGTTCTTC. Its translation: CASSARQFLPYEQFF. The chain carries TRBV6-2 or TRBV6-3 and TRBJ2-7, with D possibly matching TRBD1 (5 bases). The J call may not be correct, given that the DNA end is closer to TRBJ2-1. The CDR3 totals 15 residues. CDR1 and CDR2 (germline): MNHEY, SVGEGT.

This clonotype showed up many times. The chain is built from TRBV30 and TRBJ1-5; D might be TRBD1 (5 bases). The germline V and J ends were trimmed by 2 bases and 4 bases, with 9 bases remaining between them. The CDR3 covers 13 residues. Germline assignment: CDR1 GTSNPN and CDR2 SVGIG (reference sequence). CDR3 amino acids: CAWSSGGNQPQHF. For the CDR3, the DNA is TGTGCCTGGAGTTCGGGGGGAAATCAGCCCCAGCATTTT.

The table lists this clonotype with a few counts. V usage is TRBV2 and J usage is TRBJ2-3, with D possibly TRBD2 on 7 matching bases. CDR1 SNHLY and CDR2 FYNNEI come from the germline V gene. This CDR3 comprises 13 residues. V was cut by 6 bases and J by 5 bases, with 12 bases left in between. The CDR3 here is CASSGGQVDTQYF. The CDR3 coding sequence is TGTGCCAGCAGCGGGGGGCAGGTAGATACGCAGTATTTT.

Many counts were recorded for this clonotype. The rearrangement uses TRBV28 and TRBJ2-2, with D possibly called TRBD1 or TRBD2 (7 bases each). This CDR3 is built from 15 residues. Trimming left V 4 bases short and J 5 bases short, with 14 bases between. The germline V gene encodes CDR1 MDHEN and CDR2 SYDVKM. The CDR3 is CASSSTGEGTGELFF. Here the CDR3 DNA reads TGTGCCAGCAGTTCAACAGGGGAGGGGACCGGGGAGCTGTTTTTT.

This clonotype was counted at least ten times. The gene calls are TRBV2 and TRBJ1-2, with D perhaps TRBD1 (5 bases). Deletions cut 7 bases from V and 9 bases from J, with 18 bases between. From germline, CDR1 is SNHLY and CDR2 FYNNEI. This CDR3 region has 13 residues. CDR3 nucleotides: TGTGCCAGCAATGGGGTAGCAGGGTCAAGCTACACCTTC. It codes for CASNGVAGSSYTF.

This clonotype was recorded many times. The CDR3 DNA reads TGTGCCAGCAGCTTGGCCGATAGTCGGACGCAGTATTTT. It encodes CASSLADSRTQYF. The V and J genes are TRBV11-2 and TRBJ2-3; D ambiguous. The V gene lost 3 bases and the J gene lost 9 bases, with 13 bases spanning the gap. The CDR3 runs 13 residues. Per germline, CDR1 SGHAT and CDR2 FQNNGV.

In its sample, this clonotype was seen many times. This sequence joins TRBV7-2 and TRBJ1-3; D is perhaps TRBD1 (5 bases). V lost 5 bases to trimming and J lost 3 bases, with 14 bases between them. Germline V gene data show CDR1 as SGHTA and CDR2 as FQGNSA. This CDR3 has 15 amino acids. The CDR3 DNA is TGTGCCAGCAGCCCGGGGGTCGGGGTTGGAAACACCATATATTTT. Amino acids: CASSPGVGVGNTIYF.

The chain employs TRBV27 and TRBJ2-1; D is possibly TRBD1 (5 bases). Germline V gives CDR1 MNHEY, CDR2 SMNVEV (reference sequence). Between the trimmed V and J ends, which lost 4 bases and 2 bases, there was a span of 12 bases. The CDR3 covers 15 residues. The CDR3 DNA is TGTGCCAGCAGTTCCCTTGACAGCGCCTACAATGAGCAGTTCTTC. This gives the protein CASSSLDSAYNEQFF.

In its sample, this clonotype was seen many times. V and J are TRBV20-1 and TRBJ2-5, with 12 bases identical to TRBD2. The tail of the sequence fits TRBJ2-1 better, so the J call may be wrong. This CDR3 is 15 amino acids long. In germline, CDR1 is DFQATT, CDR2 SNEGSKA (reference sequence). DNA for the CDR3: TGCAGTGCTAGGCGGCTAGCGGGGGGGCACAATGAGCAGTTCTTC. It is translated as CSARRLAGGHNEQFF.

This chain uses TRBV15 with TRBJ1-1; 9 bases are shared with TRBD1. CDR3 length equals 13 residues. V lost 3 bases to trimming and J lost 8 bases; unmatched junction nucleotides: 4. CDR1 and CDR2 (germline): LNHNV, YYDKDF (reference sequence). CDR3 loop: CATSSAQGAEAFF. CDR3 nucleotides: TGTGCCACCAGCAGCGCACAGGGGGCCGAAGCTTTCTTT.

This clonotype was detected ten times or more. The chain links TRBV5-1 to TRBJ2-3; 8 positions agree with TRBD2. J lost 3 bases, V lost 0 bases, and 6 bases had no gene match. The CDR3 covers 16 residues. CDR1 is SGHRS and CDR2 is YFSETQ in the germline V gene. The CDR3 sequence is CASSLEGLGFTDTQYF. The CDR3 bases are TGCGCCAGCAGCTTGGAGGGACTAGGTTTTACAGATACGCAGTATTTT.

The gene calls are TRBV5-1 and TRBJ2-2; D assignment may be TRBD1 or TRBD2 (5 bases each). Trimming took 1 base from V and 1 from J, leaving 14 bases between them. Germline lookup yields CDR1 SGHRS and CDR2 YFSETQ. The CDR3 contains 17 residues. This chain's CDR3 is CASSLIPGTVNTGELFF. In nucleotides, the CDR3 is TGCGCCAGCAGCTTGATCCCCGGGACGGTGAACACCGGGGAGCTGTTTTTT.

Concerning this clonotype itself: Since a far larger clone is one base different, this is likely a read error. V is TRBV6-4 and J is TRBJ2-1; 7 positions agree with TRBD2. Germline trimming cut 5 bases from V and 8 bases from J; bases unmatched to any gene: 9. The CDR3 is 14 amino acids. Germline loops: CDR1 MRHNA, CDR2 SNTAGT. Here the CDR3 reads CASSPSSSGYEQFF. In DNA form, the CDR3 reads TGTGCCAGCAGTCCATCCTCTAGCGGCTATGAGCAGTTCTTC.

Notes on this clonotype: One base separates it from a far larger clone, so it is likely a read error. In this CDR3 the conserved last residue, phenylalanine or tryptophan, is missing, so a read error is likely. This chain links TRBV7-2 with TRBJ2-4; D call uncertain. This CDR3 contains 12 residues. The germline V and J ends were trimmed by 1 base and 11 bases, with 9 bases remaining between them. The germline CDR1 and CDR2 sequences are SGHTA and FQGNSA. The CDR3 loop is CASSLDWSFQYL. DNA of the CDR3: TGTGCCAGCAGCTTAGATTGGAGTTTTCAGTACCTC.